This T cell receptor beta chain originates from a study of blood T cell repertoires in COVID-19. Study-level background: The study drew acute and convalescent COVID-19 samples from the United States, Italy and Spain.

Per the original data handling: Estimated nucleated cell counts came from reference gene primer amplification. Some clones are missing from TCRdb's copy, which holds only in-frame ones; the method was immunoSEQ multiplex PCR. V, J and clone size derive from that table, while D and trimming were established from the DNA sequence. This sample carries approximately 300,000 clones, just under 90% of them seen once, and the ten largest clones take 1.5% to 2%. V lost 2 bases and J lost 2, with 10 bases in between. The CDR3 covers 14 residues. Per the germline V gene, CDR1 is SGHRS and CDR2 is YFSETQ. The chain carries TRBV5-1 and TRBJ1-1; D is undetermined. This receptor was obtained from a woman aged 30 to 39 with COVID-19, enrolled during active disease. Sequencing used peripheral blood. CDR3 DNA sequence: TGCGCCAGCAGCTTCGGGTCCGGAAACACTGAAGCTTTCTTT. This translates into CASSFGSGNTEAFF.